The subject of this entry is one T cell receptor beta chain. Its antigen is currently unknown. These data originate in a study of cytomegalovirus exposure and HLA in healthy donors. Study-wide results and caveats: A later analysis linked a missense variant in DCLRE1C to the trimming of TCR beta V and J genes. A later analysis by the authors found several of the most significant clusters apparently linked to common viral pathogens.

The primer mix had 60 Vbeta and 13 Jbeta primers. Some clones are missing from TCRdb's copy, which holds only in-frame ones; the method was immunoSEQ multiplex PCR. This table holds 170,000 or so clones, 79% found once. CDR3 length equals 12 residues. CDR1 is MNHNY and CDR2 is SVGAGI in the germline V gene (reference sequence). The J gene is TRBJ2-5, the V gene TRBV6-6; 7 nucleotides align to TRBD1. The end of the DNA is better explained by TRBJ2-7, so the J call may be wrong. This clonotype was obtained from a woman between 40 and 50 years old in good health and CMV-seronegative. Sequencing was carried out using PBMCs. CDR3: CASKTGNYEQYF. The CDR3, as DNA: TGTGCCAGCAAGACAGGGAACTACGAGCAGTACTTC.